This is a list of T cell receptor beta chains from one sample in a study of blood T cell repertoires in COVID-19. Measured with immunoSEQ multiplex PCR; TCRdb has only the in-frame clones, and not every one. The sample has over 150,000 clones; 80% to 90% are singletons. Material for sequencing was peripheral blood. Every receptor here comes from a man younger than 35 who had recovered from COVID-19. Both conserved end residues are part of each CDR3. Each record gives: D gene, V gene, clone size, CDR3 length, J gene, CDR3 DNA, CDR3 protein. A D gene is named only where the DNA matches it firmly. Some rows mark clone size as missing; the rest say once, few, many or name a class of expanded clone.

d_call: TRBD1; v_call: TRBV19; clone_size: .; cdr3_length: 16; j_call: TRBJ1-5; cdr3_nt: TGTGCCAGTAGTCCCCGCCGGACAGGTCGCAATCAGCCCCAGCATTTT; cdr3_aa: CASSPRRTGRNQPQHF
d_call: TRBD1; v_call: TRBV4-2; clone_size: .; cdr3_length: 14; j_call: TRBJ1-1; cdr3_nt: TGTGCCAGCAGCCAAGATAAACAGGGGGCGAAAGCTTTCTTT; cdr3_aa: CASSQDKQGAKAFF
d_call: .; v_call: TRBV7-9; clone_size: .; cdr3_length: 14; j_call: TRBJ1-2; cdr3_nt: TGTGCCAGCACCTTCACTCAAGCCTCCTATGGCTACACCTTC; cdr3_aa: CASTFTQASYGYTF
d_call: TRBD2; v_call: TRBV18; clone_size: .; cdr3_length: 17; j_call: TRBJ2-3; cdr3_nt: TGTGCCAGCTCACCATTCACTAGCGGGAGTTTGAGGGATACGCAGTATTTT; cdr3_aa: CASSPFTSGSLRDTQYF
d_call: TRBD2; v_call: TRBV5-1; clone_size: .; cdr3_length: 17; j_call: TRBJ2-3; cdr3_nt: TGCGCCAGCAGCTTGGGGAGTAGCGGGAGCTATGCAGATACGCAGTATTTT; cdr3_aa: CASSLGSSGSYADTQYF
d_call: TRBD1; v_call: TRBV7-2; clone_size: .; cdr3_length: 13; j_call: TRBJ2-7; cdr3_nt: TGTGCCAGCAGCTTACTAACAGGGGGCGAGCAGTACTTC; cdr3_aa: CASSLLTGGEQYF
d_call: .; v_call: TRBV9; clone_size: .; cdr3_length: 16; j_call: TRBJ1-6; cdr3_nt: TGTGCCAGCAGCGTCCAGGGGAGGGGAGATAGTTCACCCCTCCACTTT; cdr3_aa: CASSVQGRGDSSPLHF
d_call: .; v_call: TRBV19; clone_size: .; cdr3_length: 13; j_call: TRBJ2-7; cdr3_nt: TGTGCCAGTAGTATTGGGGCTACCTACGAGCAGTACTTC; cdr3_aa: CASSIGATYEQYF
d_call: .; v_call: TRBV4-3; clone_size: .; cdr3_length: 16; j_call: TRBJ1-2; cdr3_nt: TGCGCCAGCAGCCAAGAAAGGGGCAGGGGCCAGGGCGGCTACACCTTC; cdr3_aa: CASSQERGRGQGGYTF
d_call: .; v_call: TRBV28; clone_size: .; cdr3_length: 12; j_call: TRBJ1-5; cdr3_nt: TGTGCCAGCAGTTTTGGGGGGAAGCCCCAGCATTTT; cdr3_aa: CASSFGGKPQHF
d_call: .; v_call: TRBV28; clone_size: .; cdr3_length: 16; j_call: TRBJ1-3; cdr3_nt: TGTGCCAGTAGGTGGGGCTCAGTGAGCTCTGGAAACACCATATATTTT; cdr3_aa: CASRWGSVSSGNTIYF
d_call: TRBD1; v_call: TRBV27; clone_size: .; cdr3_length: 16; j_call: TRBJ1-2; cdr3_nt: TGTGCCAGCAGTCCCGGGACAGGGGGTAAAAACTATGGCTACACCTTC; cdr3_aa: CASSPGTGGKNYGYTF
d_call: .; v_call: TRBV3-1/TRBV3-2; clone_size: .; cdr3_length: 10; j_call: TRBJ1-1; cdr3_nt: TGTGCCAGCAGCCAACTAGAGACTTTCTTT; cdr3_aa: CASSQLETFF
d_call: TRBD1; v_call: TRBV24-1; clone_size: .; cdr3_length: 15; j_call: TRBJ2-5; cdr3_nt: TGTGCCACCAGTGATTCCGGGACAGAAGAAGAGACCCAGTACTTC; cdr3_aa: CATSDSGTEEETQYF
d_call: .; v_call: TRBV7-9; clone_size: .; cdr3_length: 15; j_call: TRBJ2-1; cdr3_nt: TGTGCCAGCAGCTTCCCTCGCGGGACCTACAATGAGCAGTTCTTC; cdr3_aa: CASSFPRGTYNEQFF
d_call: TRBD2; v_call: TRBV4-3; clone_size: .; cdr3_length: 15; j_call: TRBJ2-1; cdr3_nt: TGCGCCAGCAGCCTCACTAGCGGGAGAGGTAATGAGCAGTTCTTC; cdr3_aa: CASSLTSGRGNEQFF
d_call: TRBD1; v_call: TRBV4-1; clone_size: .; cdr3_length: 16; j_call: TRBJ2-5; cdr3_nt: TGCGCCAGCAGCCACCCCGGGACAGTGCTACAAGAGACCCAGTACTTC; cdr3_aa: CASSHPGTVLQETQYF
d_call: .; v_call: TRBV15; clone_size: once; cdr3_length: 13; j_call: TRBJ1-1; cdr3_nt: TGTGCCACCTCGTGGGCAGGGGATACTGAAGCTTTCTTT; cdr3_aa: CATSWAGDTEAFF
d_call: .; v_call: TRBV3-1/TRBV3-2; clone_size: once; cdr3_length: 18; j_call: TRBJ2-3; cdr3_nt: TGTGCCAGCAGCCAAAATACCGTGGGGGGGGCAAGCACAGATACGCAGTATTTT; cdr3_aa: CASSQNTVGGASTDTQYF
d_call: TRBD1; v_call: TRBV6-5; clone_size: .; cdr3_length: 14; j_call: TRBJ2-7; cdr3_nt: TGTGCCAGCACGACAGGGGACGCGGCCTACGAGCAGTACTTC; cdr3_aa: CASTTGDAAYEQYF
d_call: TRBD1; v_call: TRBV7-9; clone_size: .; cdr3_length: 14; j_call: TRBJ2-7; cdr3_nt: TGTGCCAGCAGCTTAGGAGGCAGGGGGCTCGCGCAGTACTTC; cdr3_aa: CASSLGGRGLAQYF
d_call: .; v_call: TRBV3-1/TRBV3-2; clone_size: .; cdr3_length: 13; j_call: TRBJ2-7; cdr3_nt: TGTGCCAGCAGGCGGGGACAGTCCTACGAGCAGTACTTC; cdr3_aa: CASRRGQSYEQYF
d_call: TRBD2; v_call: TRBV19; clone_size: .; cdr3_length: 15; j_call: TRBJ2-1; cdr3_nt: TGTGCCAGTAGTTTAGCGGGAGGCCCCAGGGATGAGCAGTTCTTC; cdr3_aa: CASSLAGGPRDEQFF